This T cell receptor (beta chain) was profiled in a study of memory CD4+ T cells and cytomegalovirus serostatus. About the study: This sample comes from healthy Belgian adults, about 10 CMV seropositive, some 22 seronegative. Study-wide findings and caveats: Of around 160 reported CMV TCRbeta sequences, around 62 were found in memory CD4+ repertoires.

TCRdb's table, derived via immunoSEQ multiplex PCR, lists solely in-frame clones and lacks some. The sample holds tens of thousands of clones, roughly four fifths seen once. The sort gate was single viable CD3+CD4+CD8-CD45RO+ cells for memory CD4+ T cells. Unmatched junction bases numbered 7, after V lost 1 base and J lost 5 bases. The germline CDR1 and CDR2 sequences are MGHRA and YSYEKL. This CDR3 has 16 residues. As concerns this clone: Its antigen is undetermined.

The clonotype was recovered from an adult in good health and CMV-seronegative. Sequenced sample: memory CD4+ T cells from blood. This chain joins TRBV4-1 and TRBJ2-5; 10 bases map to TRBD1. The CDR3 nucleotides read TGCGCCAGCAGCCAAGTTTTGGGACAGGGGTTGGAGACCCAGTACTTC. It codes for CASSQVLGQGLETQYF.